This TCR beta chain is drawn from a study of technical replicates of blood from several donors. This CDR3 has 17 amino acids. V gave up 5 bases and J gave up 0 bases; unmatched junction bases: 10. From germline, CDR1 is SGHTS and CDR2 YDEGEE. Assay: immunoSEQ multiplex PCR; the TCRdb copy retains only in-frame clones and omits some. The sample holds 80,000 to 95,000 clones, under 95% seen once. The source is a human donor in good health. This sequence joins TRBV5-8 and TRBJ1-4; TRBD1 matches at 7 bases. Specimen: T cells isolated from PBMCs. The CDR3 here is CASSFEGATATNEKLFF. The CDR3 DNA is TGTGCCAGCAGTTTTGAGGGGGCCACGGCAACTAATGAAAAACTGTTTTTT.